Presented here are 9 T cell receptor beta chains from one specimen sequenced in a study of monozygotic twins with inflammatory bowel disease. TCRdb re-analyzed the 5' RACE reads; it lists each CDR3 protein once, without DNA. Here the sample table reports hundreds of thousands of distinct CDR3 sequences. The sample consisted of blood. These TCRs come from a human donor with ulcerative colitis or Crohn's disease, or a healthy co-twin of an affected twin (not recorded which).

The V gene is TRBV4-1, the J gene TRBJ2-3; without DNA, the TCRdb call of TRBD2 cannot be checked. CDR1 and CDR2 (germline): MGHRA, YSYEKL. The CDR3 runs 17 residues. The CDR3 here is CASSQVVASGATDTQYF.

This chain links TRBV6-1 with TRBJ1-6; lacking DNA, the TRBD1 call made by TCRdb goes unchecked. The CDR3 is made up of 16 amino acids. Germline CDR1 reads MNHNS; CDR2 reads SASEGT. The CDR3 reads CASRTGTGGENSPLHF.

The V call is TRBV4-1, the J call TRBJ2-7; there is no DNA to check the TCRdb D call of TRBD1. Germline V CDR1 and CDR2: MGHRA, YSYEKL. This CDR3 region has 15 residues. The CDR3 loop reads CASSREQGASYEQYF.

The chain is built from TRBV4-1 and TRBJ2-1. The germline V gene has CDR1 MGHRA and CDR2 YSYEKL. The CDR3 is made up of 16 amino acids. The CDR3 sequence is CASSQDRGGSYNEQFF.

The V and J genes are TRBV4-2 and TRBJ2-5. In germline, CDR1 is LGHNA, CDR2 YNFKEQ. The CDR3 contains 16 residues. CDR3 region: CASSQDNWGSQETQYF.

V and J are TRBV4-2 and TRBJ2-5; TCRdb returns TRBD1, unconfirmable since there is no DNA. The CDR3 loop spans 16 amino acids. The germline V gene encodes CDR1 LGHNA and CDR2 YNFKEQ. CDR3 protein: CASSQDLAGGRGTQYF.

V usage is TRBV5-1 and J usage is TRBJ2-1; TCRdb calls TRBD2, which cannot be checked without DNA. The germline gives CDR1 SGHRS, CDR2 YFSETQ. The CDR3 length is 18 residues. The CDR3 loop is CASSLESVSGGAWNEQFF. The full variable domain, rest sourced from reference TRBV5-1 and TRBJ2-1, is KAGVTQTPRYLIKTRGQQVTLSCSPISGHRSVSWYQQTPGQGLQFLFEYFSETQRNKGNFPGRFSGRQFSNSRSEMNVSTLELGDSALYLCASSLESVSGGAWNEQFFGPGTRLTVL.

The J gene is TRBJ1-4, the V gene TRBV7-4; TCRdb designates TRBD1, a call that cannot be tested without DNA. Germline CDR1 SGHVT, CDR2 SQSDAQ. The CDR3 runs 16 residues. This chain's CDR3 is CASSLPDRGPDEKLFF. Full variable domain (missing parts from reference TRBV7-4 and TRBJ1-4): GAGVSQSPRYKVAKRGRDVALRCDSISGHVTLYWYRQTLGQGSEVLTYSQSDAQRDKSGRPSGRFSAERPERSVSTLKIQRTEQGDSAVYLCASSLPDRGPDEKLFFGSGTQLSVL.

The chain links TRBV28 to TRBJ2-7. The CDR3 extends over 12 amino acids. Per the germline V gene, CDR1 is MDHEN and CDR2 is SYDVKM. The CDR3 here is CASSLATTEQYF.